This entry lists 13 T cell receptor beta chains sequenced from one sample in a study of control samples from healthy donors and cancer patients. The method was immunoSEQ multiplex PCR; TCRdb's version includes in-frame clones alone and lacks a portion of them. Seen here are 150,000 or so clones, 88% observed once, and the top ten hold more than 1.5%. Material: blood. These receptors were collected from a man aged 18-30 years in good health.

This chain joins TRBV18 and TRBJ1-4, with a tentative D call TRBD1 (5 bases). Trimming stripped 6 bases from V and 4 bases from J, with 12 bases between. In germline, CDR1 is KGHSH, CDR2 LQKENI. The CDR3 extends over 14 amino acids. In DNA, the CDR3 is TGTGCCAGCTCCCTACAGGCCTTTAATGAAAAACTGTTTTTT. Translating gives CASSLQAFNEKLFF.

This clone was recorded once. The CDR3 region is CASSPELATDANYGYTF. The CDR3 bases are TGTGCCAGCTCACCAGAACTTGCGACAGATGCTAACTATGGCTACACCTTC. The chain uses TRBV18 and TRBJ1-2; the D gene is possibly TRBD1 (5 bases). The V end lost 2 bases, the J end lost 0 bases, and 16 bases lay between the germline ends. This CDR3 comprises 17 residues. CDR1 is KGHSH, CDR2 LQKENI, per germline.

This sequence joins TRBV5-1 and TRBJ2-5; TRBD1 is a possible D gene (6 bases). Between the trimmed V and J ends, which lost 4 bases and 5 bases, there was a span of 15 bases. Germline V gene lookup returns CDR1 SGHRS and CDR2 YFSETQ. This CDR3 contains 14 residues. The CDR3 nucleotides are TGCGCCAGCAGCGGAACAGGGTTTGGTGAGACCCAGTACTTC. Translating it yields CASSGTGFGETQYF.

CDR3 nucleotide sequence: TGTGCCACCAGCGCCGGACAGGGAGATTTTTATGGCTACACCTTC. Translating it yields CATSAGQGDFYGYTF. V gene TRBV15 combines with J gene TRBJ1-2, with 8 bases fitting TRBD1. The germline CDR1 and CDR2 sequences are LNHNV and YYDKDF (reference sequence). V trimming: 5 bases; J trimming: 5 bases; junction bases outside the gene matches: 10. CDR3 length equals 15 residues.

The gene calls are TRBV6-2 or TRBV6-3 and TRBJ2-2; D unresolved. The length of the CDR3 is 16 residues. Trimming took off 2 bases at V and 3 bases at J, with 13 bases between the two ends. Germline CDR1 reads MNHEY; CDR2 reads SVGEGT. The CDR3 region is CASSYIASPDTGELFF. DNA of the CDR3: TGTGCCAGCAGTTACATTGCCTCCCCAGACACCGGGGAGCTGTTTTTT.

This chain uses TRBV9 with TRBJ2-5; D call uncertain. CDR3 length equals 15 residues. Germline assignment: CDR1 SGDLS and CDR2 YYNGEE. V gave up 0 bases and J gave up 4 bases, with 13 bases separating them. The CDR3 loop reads CASSVGVTSRETQYF. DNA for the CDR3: TGTGCCAGCAGCGTAGGGGTAACCTCGAGAGAGACCCAGTACTTC. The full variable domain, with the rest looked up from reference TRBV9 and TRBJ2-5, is DSGVTQTPKHLITATGQRVTLRCSPRSGDLSVYWYQQSLDQGLQFLIQYYNGEERAKGNILERFSAQQFPDLHSELNLSSLELGDSALYFCASSVGVTSRETQYFGPGTRLLVL.

The CDR3 protein is CASSLVAGWVTDTQYF. CDR3 coding DNA: TGTGCCAGCAGCTTAGTCGCGGGGTGGGTCACAGATACGCAGTATTTT. V usage is TRBV7-2 and J usage is TRBJ2-3; possibly TRBD2 for D (6 bases). This CDR3 spans 16 amino acids. Germline-derived CDR1 and CDR2 are SGHTA and FQGNSA. Trimming left V 1 base short and J 2 bases short, with 13 bases between.

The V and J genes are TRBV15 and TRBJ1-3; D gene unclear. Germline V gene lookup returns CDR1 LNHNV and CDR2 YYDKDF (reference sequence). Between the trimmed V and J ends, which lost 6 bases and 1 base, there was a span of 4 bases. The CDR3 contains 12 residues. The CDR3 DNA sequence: TGTGCCACCAGTAGATCTGGAAACACCATATATTTT. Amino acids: CATSRSGNTIYF.

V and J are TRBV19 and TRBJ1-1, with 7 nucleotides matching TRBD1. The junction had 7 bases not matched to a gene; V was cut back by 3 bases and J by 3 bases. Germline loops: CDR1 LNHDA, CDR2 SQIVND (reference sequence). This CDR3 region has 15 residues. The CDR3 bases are TGTGCCAGTAGTATGGCGACAGGGAGGGACACTGAAGCTTTCTTT. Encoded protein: CASSMATGRDTEAFF.

The CDR3, as DNA: TGTGCCAGCAGAGCCGGGACAGGAATCCGAGAGACCCAGTACTTC. Its protein product is CASRAGTGIRETQYF. The chain uses TRBV28 and TRBJ2-5; 8 positions match TRBD1. The CDR3 length is 15 residues. The V gene end was trimmed by 6 bases and the J gene end by 4 bases; junction bases not matched to a gene: 10. Per germline, CDR1 MDHEN and CDR2 SYDVKM.

Here the CDR3 reads CASSITYSSLEAFF. The CDR3 DNA sequence: TGTGCCAGTAGTATAACTTATAGTAGCCTTGAAGCTTTCTTT. The chain uses TRBV19 and TRBJ1-1; D gene uncertain. The V end lost 2 bases, the J end lost 7 bases, and 14 bases lay between the germline ends. Germline values: CDR1 LNHDA, CDR2 SQIVND (reference sequence). This CDR3 has 14 residues.

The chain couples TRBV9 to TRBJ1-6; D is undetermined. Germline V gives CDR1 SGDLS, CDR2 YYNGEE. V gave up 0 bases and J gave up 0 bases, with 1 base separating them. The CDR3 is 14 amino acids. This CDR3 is CASSVGSYNSPLHF. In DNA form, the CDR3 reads TGTGCCAGCAGCGTAGGCTCCTATAATTCACCCCTCCACTTT. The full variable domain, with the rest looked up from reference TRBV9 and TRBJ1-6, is DSGVTQTPKHLITATGQRVTLRCSPRSGDLSVYWYQQSLDQGLQFLIQYYNGEERAKGNILERFSAQQFPDLHSELNLSSLELGDSALYFCASSVGSYNSPLHFGNGTRLTVT.

CDR3 in DNA: TGTGCCAGTAGTCCCCGGACAGGGAAAGTCCAAGAGACCCAGTACTTC. Translation gives CASSPRTGKVQETQYF. This chain joins TRBV19 and TRBJ2-5; 8 bases align to TRBD1. With 5 bases clipped from V and 1 base from J, the junction kept 9 bases outside the gene matches. The CDR3 is made up of 16 amino acids. Looked up from germline, CDR1 is LNHDA and CDR2 is SQIVND (reference sequence).